The rows below give T cell receptor beta chains drawn from one sample of a study of Graves' ophthalmopathy and Graves' hyperthyroidism. TCRdb itself ran the multiplex PCR reads through MiXCR, one entry per CDR3 protein. The sample includes more than 300,000 distinct CDR3 sequences, approximately 18% of them seen just once. Sequenced sample: peripheral blood. These receptors all stem from an adult woman with stable Graves' hyperthyroidism. Each CDR3 is given with its conserved first and last residue. The D gene is left open where the match is weak.

V gene	J gene	D gene	CDR3 protein
TRBV24-1	TRBJ1-1	TRBD1	CATSPGGLNTEAFF
TRBV4-1	TRBJ2-5	-	CASSQATPRETQYF
TRBV4-1	TRBJ1-1	TRBD1	CASSQKPRQGGTEAFF
TRBV24-1	TRBJ2-2	TRBD2	CATRAGGSTGELFF
TRBV24-1	TRBJ2-5	-	CATSEWLQETQYF
TRBV12-3/TRBV12-4	TRBJ2-5	TRBD1	CASRGQGAVETQYF
TRBV19	TRBJ1-2	-	CASFDGTFNYGYTF
TRBV3-1	TRBJ2-7	-	CASRPGPTYEQYF
TRBV20-1	TRBJ2-5	TRBD2	CSARGLAGGALETQYF
TRBV9	TRBJ1-1	-	CASSVVMGTEAFF
TRBV13	TRBJ1-5	-	CACSLDKNQPQHF
TRBV11-1	TRBJ2-6	-	CASSGDGAPGANVLTF
TRBV20-1	TRBJ2-7	-	CSARDGGESSYEQYF
TRBV4-2	TRBJ2-7	TRBD1	CASSLGHRGRLYEQYF
TRBV7-8	TRBJ2-7	-	CASSSEAILTYEQYF
TRBV3-1	TRBJ1-1	-	CASSPTSSEAFF
TRBV20-1	TRBJ2-2	-	CSARTGEGTGELFF
TRBV4-1	TRBJ2-2	TRBD2	CASSQGGLAGGLSAGELFF
TRBV5-1	TRBJ1-6	-	CASSEDLSSSPLHF
TRBV7-8	TRBJ2-4	-	CASSLQTGAGFGDIKYF
TRBV28	TRBJ1-5	TRBD1	CASKSGTGPQPQHF
TRBV27	TRBJ2-2	TRBD1	CASSLPGQGENTGELFF
TRBV29-1	TRBJ2-5	-	CSVRYDGLAQYF
TRBV6-2/TRBV6-3	TRBJ2-4	TRBD2	CASSYMLAGAPIQYF
TRBV18	TRBJ2-7	TRBD2	CASSPFGTSGAYEQYF
TRBV12-3/TRBV12-4	TRBJ2-3	TRBD1	CASRRDRADTQYF
TRBV12-3/TRBV12-4	TRBJ2-2	TRBD2	CASNLASGGFGTGELFF
TRBV6-2/TRBV6-3	TRBJ2-7	-	CASSYPRKTEQYF
TRBV7-9	TRBJ2-1	-	CASSSAGYEQFF
TRBV13	TRBJ2-2	TRBD2	CASSPTNAPGTSGRSGELFF
TRBV18	TRBJ2-7	TRBD2	CASSPPSSGNYEQYF
TRBV12-3/TRBV12-4	TRBJ2-7	TRBD2	CASSPTSGGLYEQYF
TRBV6-2/TRBV6-3	TRBJ2-4	-	CASSRVENIQYF
TRBV20-1	TRBJ2-2	-	CSARDCRGSNGELFF
TRBV3-1	TRBJ2-7	TRBD2	CASSLTSGSTEQYF
TRBV28	TRBJ1-2	-	CASCPMGVITYGYTF
TRBV7-8	TRBJ2-7	TRBD2	CASSSGTSGIFSQYF
TRBV12-3/TRBV12-4	TRBJ1-2	-	CASSPNTGYGYTF
TRBV20-1	TRBJ2-3	-	CSARARGPDTQYF
TRBV5-1	TRBJ2-5	-	CASSLARSEETQYF
TRBV10-1	TRBJ2-7	-	CASSAAGSYEQYF
TRBV7-2	TRBJ1-1	-	CASSAFRMGPTEAFF
TRBV12-3/TRBV12-4	TRBJ2-2	TRBD1	CASSFLQGSIPGELFF
TRBV29-1	TRBJ1-1	-	CSVKTAEAFF
TRBV7-3	TRBJ2-5	-	CASSRFVGAPEAQYF
TRBV14	TRBJ2-2	-	CASSQSGGSDTGELFF
TRBV11-2	TRBJ2-7	TRBD2	CATKKIGRANEQYF
TRBV29-1	TRBJ2-7	-	CSVVVQGSYEQYF
TRBV28	TRBJ2-5	-	CASTPFPATGLETQYF
TRBV5-1	TRBJ2-7	TRBD1	CASSPRDSFTNEQYF